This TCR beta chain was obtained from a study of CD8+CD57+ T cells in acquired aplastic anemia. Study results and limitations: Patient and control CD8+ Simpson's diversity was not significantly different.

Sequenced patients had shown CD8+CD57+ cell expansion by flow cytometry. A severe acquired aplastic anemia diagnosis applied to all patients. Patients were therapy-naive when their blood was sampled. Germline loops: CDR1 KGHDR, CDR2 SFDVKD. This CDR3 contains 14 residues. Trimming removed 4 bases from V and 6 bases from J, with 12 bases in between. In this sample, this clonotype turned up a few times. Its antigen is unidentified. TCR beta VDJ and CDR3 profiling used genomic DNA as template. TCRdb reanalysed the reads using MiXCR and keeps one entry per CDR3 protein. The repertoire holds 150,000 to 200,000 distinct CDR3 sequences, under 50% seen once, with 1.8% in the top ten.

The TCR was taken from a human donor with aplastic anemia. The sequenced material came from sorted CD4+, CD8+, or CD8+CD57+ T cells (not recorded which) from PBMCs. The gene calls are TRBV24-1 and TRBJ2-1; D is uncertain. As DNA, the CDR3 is TGTGCCACCAGTGACACAAGGCTAGGCAATGAGCAGTTCTTC. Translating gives CATSDTRLGNEQFF.